The 21 T cell receptor beta chains given below trace back to one sample, sequenced in a study of blood T cell repertoires in COVID-19. TCRdb's copy holds only in-frame clones and misses some; the assay was immunoSEQ multiplex PCR. The table shows approximately 100,000 clones, with about 86% occurring only once. The sequencing input was PBMCs or T cells enriched from blood (not recorded which). These receptors were collected from a woman aged 45-59 years who had recovered from COVID-19.

This chain joins TRBV9 and TRBJ1-1; TRBD1 aligns across 9 bases. With V trimmed by 3 bases and J by 4 bases, 4 bases remained unmatched. In germline, CDR1 is SGDLS, CDR2 YYNGEE. The CDR3 runs 14 residues. CDR3 DNA: TGTGCCAGCAGCGGACAGGGGGGAGTCACTGAAGCTTTCTTT. Its protein product is CASSGQGGVTEAFF. The variable domain in full, with the rest retrieved from reference TRBV9 and TRBJ1-1, is DSGVTQTPKHLITATGQRVTLRCSPRSGDLSVYWYQQSLDQGLQFLIQYYNGEERAKGNILERFSAQQFPDLHSELNLSSLELGDSALYFCASSGQGGVTEAFFGQGTRLTVV.

The V call is TRBV6-1, the J call TRBJ2-2; D unresolved. With 2 bases removed from V and 7 bases from J, the gap between germline ends came to 5 bases. The CDR3 is made up of 12 amino acids. Germline CDR1 reads MNHNS; CDR2 reads SASEGT. The CDR3 DNA is TGTGCCAGCAGTGAAACGGGCGGGGAGCTGTTTTTT. It is translated as CASSETGGELFF.

The V gene is TRBV30, the J gene TRBJ1-2, with 10 positions matching TRBD1. CDR3 length: 14 amino acids. Germline CDR1 and CDR2: GTSNPN and SVGIG (reference sequence). V lost 3 bases to trimming and J lost 4 bases; unmatched junction nucleotides: 5. The CDR3 DNA reads as TGTGCCTGGAGCCCGGGACAGGGGAGCTATGGCTACACCTTC. Translated, it gives CAWSPGQGSYGYTF.

This clone was picked up a small number of times. This sequence joins TRBV18 and TRBJ2-5; a weak D match, TRBD1 (6 bases). V was pared by 5 bases and J by 0 bases, with 7 bases between. Germline V gives CDR1 KGHSH, CDR2 LQKENI. CDR3 length equals 13 residues. CDR3: CASSGQNQETQYF. CDR3 bases: TGTGCCAGCTCAGGACAGAACCAAGAGACCCAGTACTTC.

The V and J genes are TRBV27 and TRBJ2-5, with 10 positions matching TRBD2. The CDR3 runs to 17 residues. Trimming took 2 bases from V and 2 from J; bases not matched to a gene: 8. Per germline, CDR1 MNHEY and CDR2 SMNVEV (reference sequence). CDR3 DNA: TGTGCCAGCAGTTTAGATTACTGGACTAGCGGACAAGAGACCCAGTACTTC. Its protein is CASSLDYWTSGQETQYF.

The V call is TRBV28, the J call TRBJ1-2; D unclear. Germline values: CDR1 MDHEN, CDR2 SYDVKM. The germline V and J ends were trimmed by 2 bases and 2 bases, with 18 bases remaining between them. CDR3 length equals 17 residues. CDR3 coding DNA: TGTGCCAGCAGTTTAGGAGGCTTGGGCGGTAAGAACTATGGCTACACCTTC. Translated, it gives CASSLGGLGGKNYGYTF.

The V call is TRBV10-2, the J call TRBJ1-4; D gene unclear. Germline CDR1 is WSHSY and CDR2 is SAAADI. This CDR3 contains 15 residues. The V end lost 6 bases, the J end lost 0 bases, and 11 bases lay between the germline ends. The CDR3 DNA is TGCGCCAGCAGGCTCCAGGATGCAACTAATGAAAAACTGTTTTTT. Residues: CASRLQDATNEKLFF.

V is TRBV18 and J is TRBJ2-7; 8 bases are shared with TRBD1. The germline CDR1 and CDR2 sequences are KGHSH and LQKENI. V trimming: 3 bases; J trimming: 3 bases; junction bases outside the gene matches: 4. The CDR3 sequence is 14 residues long. The CDR3 loop is CASSPRGLDYEQYF. The CDR3 region has the DNA TGTGCCAGCTCACCCAGGGGGCTGGACTACGAGCAGTACTTC.

The DNA for the CDR3 is TGCGCCAGCAGCTTTGAGGGTTACGAGCAGTACTTC. This codes for CASSFEGYEQYF. The V and J genes are TRBV5-1 and TRBJ2-7, with a tentative D call TRBD2 (5 bases). With 2 bases removed from V and 4 bases from J, the gap between germline ends came to 7 bases. The length of the CDR3 is 12 residues. Per the germline V gene, CDR1 is SGHRS and CDR2 is YFSETQ.

In its sample, this clone was seen many times. The chain links TRBV5-6 to TRBJ1-4; D may be TRBD1 (5 bases). CDR3 length: 16 residues. Trimming shortened V by 1 base and J by 3 bases, and 13 bases separated the two germline ends. CDR1 and CDR2 (germline): SGHDT, YYEEEE. The CDR3 protein is CASSLRMGLANEKLFF. Here the CDR3 DNA reads TGTGCCAGCAGCTTGAGAATGGGACTGGCTAATGAAAAACTGTTTTTT.

The chain joins TRBV2 to TRBJ1-5, with D unresolved. This CDR3 has 14 residues. The V gene lost 5 bases and the J gene lost 3 bases, with 11 bases spanning the gap. Germline CDR1 is SNHLY and CDR2 is FYNNEI. The CDR3 DNA reads TGTGCCAGCAGTCCCACTAGCGACAATCAGCCCCAGCATTTT. Its translation is CASSPTSDNQPQHF.

The V and J genes are TRBV29-1 and TRBJ2-3, with D hard to call. Germline CDR1 SQVTM, CDR2 ANQGSEA. Trimming cost V 3 bases and J 3 bases, with 13 bases left between them. This CDR3 contains 14 residues. The chain's CDR3 is CSVEMGLTTDTQYF. CDR3 coding DNA: TGCAGCGTTGAGATGGGCCTCACAACAGATACGCAGTATTTT.

The rearrangement joins TRBV6-5 to TRBJ1-5, with TRBD1 matching over 7 bases. Germline V gene lookup returns CDR1 MNHEY and CDR2 SVGAGI. Trimming at V came to 8 bases and at J to 4 bases, leaving 5 bases not matched to a gene. The CDR3 is made up of 13 amino acids. The CDR3 region has the DNA TGTGCCAGCGAGGGGGCGGGGAATCAGCCCCAGCATTTT. Protein product: CASEGAGNQPQHF.

The V gene is TRBV19, the J gene TRBJ1-6; TRBD1 matches at 11 bases. Trimming at V came to 7 bases and at J to 10 bases, leaving 12 bases not matched to a gene. The CDR3 sequence is 16 residues long. The germline V gene has CDR1 LNHDA and CDR2 SQIVND (reference sequence). In DNA, the CDR3 is TGTGCCAGTACCCACAGAAGGACAGGGGGCGAGTCACCCCTCCACTTT. It translates to CASTHRRTGGESPLHF.

This chain connects TRBV3-1 (or the pseudogene TRBV3-2) to TRBJ1-5; 9 nucleotides align to TRBD1. Germline trimming cut 5 bases from V and 4 bases from J; bases unmatched to any gene: 9. The germline gives CDR1 LGHDT, CDR2 YNNKEL (reference sequence). This CDR3 is 16 amino acids long. The CDR3 reads CASSSQSGTGNQPQHF. The CDR3 nucleotides are TGTGCCAGCAGCTCCCAATCCGGGACAGGGAATCAGCCCCAGCATTTT.

This CDR3 reads CSVRRGNGIYEQYF. The DNA of the CDR3 is TGCAGCGTTCGGAGGGGAAATGGGATCTACGAGCAGTACTTC. The V gene is TRBV29-1, the J gene TRBJ2-7; D possibly corresponds to TRBD2 (6 bases). V was shortened by 5 bases and J by 3 bases, with 17 bases between the two germline ends. Germline CDR1 and CDR2: SQVTM and ANQGSEA. CDR3 length equals 14 residues.

The chain combines TRBV28 with TRBJ1-6; D ambiguous. V was trimmed by 4 bases and J by 6 bases, leaving 4 bases between them. The CDR3 spans 12 residues. The germline gives CDR1 MDHEN, CDR2 SYDVKM. CDR3 loop: CASSSLNSPLHF. Written as DNA, the CDR3 is TGTGCCAGCAGTTCTCTTAATTCACCCCTCCACTTT.

V is TRBV7-8 and J is TRBJ1-6; D remains unclear. V was pared by 4 bases and J by 3 bases, with 13 bases between. This CDR3 is 16 amino acids long. The germline gives CDR1 SGHVS, CDR2 FQNEAQ. CDR3 amino acids: CASSSGGSIYNSPLHF. In DNA, the CDR3 is TGTGCCAGCAGCTCGGGAGGGTCAATCTATAATTCACCCCTCCACTTT.

The chain couples TRBV19 to TRBJ1-1, with TRBD1 matching over 7 bases. Germline CDR1 and CDR2: LNHDA and SQIVND (reference sequence). This CDR3 region has 13 residues. Unmatched junction bases numbered 5, after V lost 9 bases and J lost 1 base. The CDR3, as DNA: TGTGCCAGCCAAGCAGGGGGGAACACTGAAGCTTTCTTT. Its protein is CASQAGGNTEAFF.

This clone was detected only once. This chain links TRBV3-1 (or the pseudogene TRBV3-2) with TRBJ2-3, with D tentatively TRBD1 (5 bases). The germline V gene has CDR1 LGHDT and CDR2 YNNKEL (reference sequence). With 0 bases removed from V and 7 bases from J, the gap between germline ends came to 11 bases. The CDR3 contains 14 residues. The CDR3 loop is CASSQEGRDNTQYF. The CDR3 DNA reads as TGTGCCAGCAGCCAAGAAGGCAGGGATAATACGCAGTATTTT.

A single count supports this clone. The rearrangement joins TRBV18 to TRBJ2-1; TRBD1 might be the D (6 bases). Deletions cut 5 bases from V and 8 bases from J, with 10 bases between. The CDR3 length is 12 residues. Looked up from germline, CDR1 is KGHSH and CDR2 is LQKENI. CDR3 in DNA: TGTGCCAGCTCAAACAGGGACGATGAGCAGTTCTTC. It yields the protein CASSNRDDEQFF. The variable domain in full, with the rest retrieved from reference TRBV18 and TRBJ2-1, is NAGVMQNPRHLVRRRGQEARLRCSPMKGHSHVYWYRQLPEEGLKFMVYLQKENIIDESGMPKERFSAEFPKEGPSILRIQQVVRGDSAAYFCASSNRDDEQFFGPGTRLTVL.